This T cell receptor beta chain was recovered during a study of T cell changes during pregnancy in multiple sclerosis. Germline lookup yields CDR1 SNHLY and CDR2 FYNNEI. The trim removed 6 bases at V and 1 base at J, leaving 2 bases unmatched. The CDR3 runs to 15 residues. Sequencing used immunoSEQ multiplex PCR; TCRdb keeps in-frame clones, though not all of them. The table lists 95,000 to 150,000 clones, under 95% of them singletons. V usage is TRBV2 and J usage is TRBJ2-2, with TRBD1 identical over 10 bases. This sequence was found in a female donor with multiple sclerosis, enrolled in a pregnancy study. The material sequenced was peripheral blood, taken before pregnancy. CDR3: CASRRDRGNTGELFF. CDR3 DNA: TGTGCCAGCAGAAGGGACAGGGGGAACACCGGGGAGCTGTTTTTT. The full variable domain, in which reference TRBV2 and TRBJ2-2 provide the parts outside the CDR3, is EPEVTQTPSHQVTQMGQEVILRCVPISNHLYFYWYRQILGQKVEFLVSFYNNEISEKSEIFDDQFSVERPDGSNFTLKIRSTKLEDSAMYFCASRRDRGNTGELFFGEGSRLTVL.